This T cell receptor beta chain was sequenced for a study of blood T cell repertoires in COVID-19. Study as a whole: The samples span acute and convalescent COVID-19 from the United States, Italy and Spain. T cells, B-cell-depleted T cells, or PBMCs supplied cDNA or gDNA.

Per the original data handling: The assay estimated nucleated cells by amplifying reference gene primers. Here immunoSEQ multiplex PCR was the method, and the copy in TCRdb shows in-frame clones only, minus some. The V and J calls and clone size are taken from that table; D and trimming were inferred from the DNA. This table has approximately 220,000 clones, roughly 83% appearing once. V shed 2 bases and J shed 9 bases, with 21 bases lying between them. Germline assignment: CDR1 SQVTM and CDR2 ANQGSEA. This CDR3 is 15 amino acids long. The source material was peripheral blood. This TCR derives from a man aged 40-50 years with acute or convalescent COVID-19. The V and J genes are TRBV29-1 and TRBJ2-3; D is perhaps TRBD1 (6 bases). The CDR3 DNA reads as TGCAGCGTTGAAAAGGGGGTCCGCGGTACGCCCACGCAGTATTTT. Translation: CSVEKGVRGTPTQYF.